This TCR beta chain was obtained from a study of a mutant IDH1 vaccine in newly diagnosed glioma. Overall study: Vaccine dosing followed radiotherapy by 4-6 weeks, or accompanied temozolomide cycles. The sex distribution of treated patients was approximately 62% male and roughly 40% female, with a mean age of around 40 years.

The time point: week 47, end of study. Alongside topical imiquimod, each dose of vaccine comprised 300 ug of mutant IDH1 20-mer peptide. Eight vaccine injections were given to patients in weeks 1, 3, 5, 7, 11, 15, 19 and 23. The donors had new WHO grade 3 or 4 astrocytomas; these were IDH1-mutant and ATRX-lost. Note on this clone: Its target is unknown.

Repertoires were generated with immunoSEQ multiplex PCR, while TCRdb's copy carries only in-frame clones and drops some. Counted here are 40,000 or so clones, 82% occurring once; the ten biggest clones make up around 20%. The sample consisted of PBMCs, taken from a glioma patient whose treatment included an IDH1 peptide vaccine. The clonotype originates from a man younger than 35 with glioma. Some clones in this sample may be carry-over from other donors' samples.

CDR3 amino acids: CASSLSLTGSGYTF. The DNA for the CDR3 is TGCGCCAGCAGCCTGTCCCTAACAGGATCTGGCTACACCTTC. V gene TRBV5-1 combines with J gene TRBJ1-2; D perhaps matches TRBD1 (5 bases). The length of the CDR3 is 14 residues. Trimming shortened V by 4 bases and J by 7 bases, and 17 bases separated the two germline ends. Germline V gene data show CDR1 as SGHRS and CDR2 as YFSETQ.